These 25 T cell receptor beta chains originate from one sample sequenced in a study of blood T cell repertoires in COVID-19 (TCRdb year 2020). Library prep was done by the immunoSEQ multiplex PCR assay. In its TCRdb copy, this immuneACCESS table keeps in-frame sequences only and misses some clones. Where compared with another copy, unresolved V genes explain less than half of these, and the others have no known cause. A total of roughly 200,000 clones appear in this sample, around four fifths of them only once. Clones ranked in the top ten supply around 7.9% of the sample. Sequenced: peripheral blood. Source of these receptors: a man aged 35-49 years with active or convalescent COVID-19.

This clone was found a few times. J is TRBJ2-7 and V is TRBV6-2 or TRBV6-3, with D perhaps matching TRBD1 (5 bases). V was cut by 0 bases and J by 2 bases, with 14 bases left in between. The CDR3 is 16 residues long. The germline gives CDR1 MNHEY, CDR2 SVGEGT. CDR3 in DNA: TGTGCCAGCAGTTACTCGACGCAGGGTTCCCCCTACGAGCAGTACTTC. Amino acid sequence: CASSYSTQGSPYEQYF.

V gene TRBV15 combines with J gene TRBJ2-2; TRBD1 matches at 7 bases. The V and J ends lost 5 bases and 4 bases, in that order; junction bases with no gene match: 7. The V gene's germline CDR1 is LNHNV and CDR2 YYDKDF (reference sequence). The CDR3 contains 15 residues. The CDR3 reads CATSPRQGSTGELFF. The CDR3 coding sequence is TGTGCCACCAGCCCACGACAGGGTTCCACCGGGGAGCTGTTTTTT.

The chain combines TRBV4-2 with TRBJ2-5; TRBD2 matches at 15 bases. The CDR3 sequence is 18 residues long. Germline CDR1 reads LGHNA; CDR2 reads YNFKEQ. The trim removed 1 base at V and 3 bases at J, leaving 6 bases unmatched. CDR3 sequence: CASSQARTSGGGEETQYF. The CDR3 DNA is TGTGCCAGCAGCCAAGCCCGGACTAGCGGGGGGGGTGAAGAGACCCAGTACTTC.

In this sample, this clone turned up once. Its ends do not fully match the called genes, so a read error is possible. CDR3 sequence: CASQGYSNQPQHF. CDR3 bases: TGTGCCAGCCAGGGTTATAGCAATCAGCCCCAACATTTT. The chain has TRBV2 and TRBJ1-5, with D maybe TRBD1 (5 bases). The CDR3 consists of 13 residues. CDR1 SNHLY and CDR2 FYNNEI come from the germline V gene. Using reference TRBV2 and TRBJ1-5 for the parts outside the CDR3, the full variable domain is EPEVTQTPSHQVTQMGQEVILRCVPISNHLYFYWYRQILGQKVEFLVSFYNNEISEKSEIFDDQFSVERPDGSNFTLKIRSTKLEDSAMYFCASQGYSNQPQHFGDGTRLSIL.

V and J are TRBV7-2 and TRBJ2-7; a possible D gene is TRBD1 (6 bases). CDR1 SGHTA and CDR2 FQGNSA come from the germline V gene. The CDR3 has 15 residues. V lost 3 bases and J lost 3, with 15 bases in between. CDR3 coding DNA: TGTGCCAGCAGCTTCACCGGCACAGGGTACTACGAGCAGTACTTC. Its translation is CASSFTGTGYYEQYF.

V and J are TRBV29-1 and TRBJ1-1; tentatively, D is TRBD1 (6 bases). Trimming left V 6 bases short and J 4 bases short, with 15 bases between. CDR1 and CDR2 from the germline V gene are SQVTM and ANQGSEA. The CDR3 totals 13 residues. Here the CDR3 reads CSVALLRGTEAFF. DNA of the CDR3: TGCAGCGTCGCTCTTCTCAGGGGCACTGAAGCTTTCTTT.

J is TRBJ2-7 and V is TRBV30; TRBD1 agrees at 7 bases. The trim removed 0 bases at V and 2 bases at J, leaving 7 bases unmatched. The CDR3 loop spans 15 amino acids. Per germline, CDR1 GTSNPN and CDR2 SVGIG (reference sequence). CDR3 sequence reads: CAWSVVDRPTYEQYF. The CDR3 DNA is TGTGCCTGGAGTGTAGTGGACAGGCCAACCTACGAGCAGTACTTC.

The rearrangement uses TRBV29-1 and TRBJ2-3, with 8 bases fitting TRBD2. V dropped 5 bases and J dropped 2; count of bases not matched to a gene: 9. CDR1 is SQVTM and CDR2 is ANQGSEA in the germline V gene. The CDR3 runs to 15 residues. DNA for the CDR3: TGCAGCGTTTCTCTACTAGCGGCACCCACAGATACGCAGTATTTT. Translation: CSVSLLAAPTDTQYF.

The chain uses TRBV30 and TRBJ1-6; tentative D call: TRBD1 (5 bases). CDR3 length: 11 amino acids. From germline, CDR1 is GTSNPN and CDR2 SVGIG (reference sequence). V was clipped by 1 base and J by 10 bases, with 5 bases between them. For the CDR3, the DNA is TGTGCCTGGAGTGAGGGGTCACCCCTCCACTTT. It yields the protein CAWSEGSPLHF.

The chain recombines TRBV7-6 with TRBJ1-1; 7 bases are shared with TRBD1. CDR1 is SGHVS and CDR2 is FNYEAQ in the germline V gene. The CDR3 runs to 15 residues. Trimming at V came to 5 bases and at J to 1 base, leaving 7 bases not matched to a gene. The CDR3 nucleotides read TGTGCCAGCAGCCCGAGGACAGGCTCGAACACTGAAGCTTTCTTT. Translated: CASSPRTGSNTEAFF.

The chain has TRBV11-2 and TRBJ1-1, with D tentatively TRBD1 (6 bases). Germline V lookup: CDR1 SGHAT, CDR2 FQNNGV. This CDR3 contains 14 residues. The V end was cut by 3 bases, the J end by 5 bases, with 13 bases between. CDR3 sequence (DNA): TGTGCCAGCAGCTTGATTATAGGGGGAACTGAAGCTTTCTTT. Translation: CASSLIIGGTEAFF.

The chain joins TRBV4-1 to TRBJ2-3; no reliable D call. Germline CDR1 and CDR2: MGHRA and YSYEKL. The CDR3 sequence is 14 residues long. Trimming took 3 bases from V and 2 from J, leaving 9 bases between them. The CDR3 protein is CASSQPIFTDTQYF. The DNA of the CDR3 is TGCGCCAGCAGCCAGCCTATTTTCACAGATACGCAGTATTTT.

The table lists this clone with a few counts. This chain connects TRBV27 to TRBJ1-2, with D possibly matching TRBD1 (6 bases). The CDR3 sequence is 13 residues long. Germline V gene data show CDR1 as MNHEY and CDR2 as SMNVEV (reference sequence). The V gene lost 6 bases and the J gene lost 5 bases, with 13 bases spanning the gap. The CDR3 sequence is CASRPYRDYGYTF. CDR3 in DNA: TGTGCCAGCAGGCCCTACAGGGATTATGGCTACACCTTC.

The chain couples TRBV5-1 to TRBJ1-3; D is uncertain. CDR3 length: 15 residues. From germline, CDR1 is SGHRS and CDR2 YFSETQ. Trimming took 0 bases from V and 0 from J, leaving 7 bases between them. CDR3 in amino acids: CASSLESLSGNTIYF. DNA of the CDR3: TGCGCCAGCAGCTTGGAAAGCCTCTCTGGAAACACCATATATTTT.

This clone was observed a few times. V and J are TRBV5-1 and TRBJ1-3, with D perhaps matching TRBD1 (5 bases). CDR3 size: 14 residues. Per germline, CDR1 SGHRS and CDR2 YFSETQ. Trimming removed 3 bases at V and 3 bases at J, with 10 bases between. CDR3 nucleotides: TGCGCCAGCAGCTCGGGGGGTTTTGGAAACACCATATATTTT. It yields the protein CASSSGGFGNTIYF.

The rearrangement joins TRBV2 to TRBJ1-4; the D gene is possibly TRBD1 (5 bases). V was clipped by 4 bases and J by 4 bases, with 16 bases between them. The germline CDR1 and CDR2 sequences are SNHLY and FYNNEI. There are 16 residues in the CDR3. CDR3 amino acids: CASSVTGRPFNEKLFF. The DNA for the CDR3 is TGTGCCAGCAGTGTAACAGGCCGCCCATTTAATGAAAAACTGTTTTTT.

The V gene is TRBV13, the J gene TRBJ2-2, with 11 bases identical to TRBD2. This CDR3 region has 16 residues. V shed 4 bases, J shed 6 bases, and the junction held 7 bases outside the gene matches. Germline V gene sequence: CDR1 PRHDT, CDR2 FYEKMQ (reference sequence). For the CDR3, the DNA is TGTGCCAGCAGCTCCCGGGGTAGCGGGAGGGCCGGGGAGCTGTTTTTT. Amino acids: CASSSRGSGRAGELFF. Filled out from reference TRBV13 and TRBJ2-2, the complete variable domain reads AAGVIQSPRHLIKEKRETATLKCYPIPRHDTVYWYQQGPGQDPQFLISFYEKMQSDKGSIPDRFSAQQFSDYHSELNMSSLELGDSALYFCASSSRGSGRAGELFFGEGSRLTVL.

V is TRBV3-1 (or the pseudogene TRBV3-2) and J is TRBJ1-2; D might be TRBD1 (6 bases). This CDR3 spans 15 amino acids. V was clipped by 0 bases and J by 4 bases, with 12 bases between them. Per germline, CDR1 LGHDT and CDR2 YNNKEL (reference sequence). CDR3 sequence reads: CASSQDEWGPYGYTF. Here the CDR3 DNA reads TGTGCCAGCAGCCAAGACGAATGGGGGCCCTATGGCTACACCTTC.

The chain is built from TRBV19 and TRBJ1-5; 11 bases are shared with TRBD1. This CDR3 is built from 13 residues. The V gene end was trimmed by 10 bases and the J gene end by 7 bases; junction bases not matched to a gene: 6. CDR1 and CDR2 from the germline V gene are LNHDA and SQIVND (reference sequence). CDR3 sequence (DNA): TGTGCCACGCGGGACAGGGGGAACCAGCCCCAGCATTTT. Amino acid sequence: CATRDRGNQPQHF.

On this clone: At one boundary the junction diverges from the germline segment, which might be a read error. The rearrangement joins TRBV6-2 or TRBV6-3 to TRBJ1-1; D uncertain. The CDR3 is made up of 12 amino acids. Germline values: CDR1 MNHEY, CDR2 SVGEGT. CDR3 region: CANSYTRRAAFF. CDR3 DNA sequence: TGTGCCAACAGTTACACACGGCGGGCCGCTTTCTTT.

The V call is TRBV30, the J call TRBJ1-1; 7 bases are shared with TRBD1. The length of the CDR3 is 12 residues. Germline values: CDR1 GTSNPN, CDR2 SVGIG (reference sequence). V lost 6 bases and J lost 6; bases outside the gene matches: 7. CDR3 DNA: TGTGCCTGCGACCGGGACAGTCCTGAAGCTTTCTTT. As protein: CACDRDSPEAFF.

The chain links TRBV5-5 to TRBJ2-3, with 8 bases lining up with TRBD2. V shed 0 bases and J 2 bases; nucleotides not matched to a gene: 14. The CDR3 contains 19 residues. Germline CDR1 reads SGHKS; CDR2 reads YYEKEE (reference sequence). In DNA, the CDR3 is TGTGCCAGCAGCTTGGTTTTAGCGGGACTAGAGGTACCCACAGATACGCAGTATTTT. It translates to CASSLVLAGLEVPTDTQYF.

In nucleotides, the CDR3 is TGTGCCAGTACCTATGGACAGGGCTATGGCTACACCTTC. It translates to CASTYGQGYGYTF. The rearrangement uses TRBV19 and TRBJ1-2, with 8 positions matching TRBD1. Looked up from germline, CDR1 is LNHDA and CDR2 is SQIVND (reference sequence). The CDR3 has 13 amino acids. J lost 4 bases, V lost 7 bases, and 5 bases had no gene match.

Only a few counts were recorded for this clone. The chain combines TRBV13 with TRBJ1-5, with 8 bases fitting TRBD1. The CDR3 runs to 15 residues. CDR1 is PRHDT and CDR2 is FYEKMQ in the germline V gene (reference sequence). The V gene end was trimmed by 0 bases and the J gene end by 7 bases; junction bases not matched to a gene: 5. The CDR3: CASSLGQGARQPQHF. The DNA for the CDR3 is TGTGCCAGCAGCTTAGGGCAGGGGGCTCGGCAGCCCCAGCATTTT. The full variable domain, rest sourced from reference TRBV13 and TRBJ1-5, is AAGVIQSPRHLIKEKRETATLKCYPIPRHDTVYWYQQGPGQDPQFLISFYEKMQSDKGSIPDRFSAQQFSDYHSELNMSSLELGDSALYFCASSLGQGARQPQHFGDGTRLSIL.

The chain carries TRBV6-4 and TRBJ2-1; TRBD2 is a possible D gene (6 bases). The germline V and J ends were trimmed by 9 bases and 2 bases, with 14 bases remaining between them. This CDR3 is 14 amino acids long. The V gene's germline CDR1 is MRHNA and CDR2 SNTAGT. The CDR3 spells CARPATSPYNEQFF. CDR3 DNA: TGTGCCAGGCCTGCGACTAGTCCCTACAATGAGCAGTTCTTC.